Given below is one TCR beta chain in context. No cognate antigen has been identified for it. No base quality information exists; no much larger clone differs at one position. This specimen belongs to a study of blood T cell repertoires in COVID-19 (TCRdb year 2020). In the study overall: Samples covering the acute and convalescent phases of COVID-19 were provided by collaborators in the United States, Italy and Spain. The prospective study material was composed of cDNA or gDNA derived from T cells, B-cell-depleted T cells, or PBMCs. Subjects who had been exposed to COVID-19, were actively infected with it, or had recovered from it provided the deeply sampled blood TCRbeta repertoires that made up the dataset. The repertoires were released in a freely available public database intended as a resource for research on the immune response to SARS-CoV-2. The samples were drawn from the first 160 participants of the ongoing ImmuneRACE study and from roughly 1,300 subjects provided by 6 global collaborators. A de-identified subject ID, COVID-19 status, age in years and sex were almost always included in the sample metadata. HLA class I and class II types, where available, came from metadata supplied by the sample provider rather than from assay-based typing. The paper's findings and limits, for the study overall: Clinical and demographic metadata were provided uncurated, with the amount varying by source and participant.

Whole blood was collected in K2EDTA tubes by collaborating institutions according to the institutions' own protocols. For TCRbeta analysis, collaborators shipped samples as frozen whole blood, isolated PBMCs, or DNA extracted from either of those sample types. The immunoSEQ Assay, a bias-controlled multiplex PCR, was used to amplify TCRbeta CDR3 regions from genomic DNA. The authors processed their data as follows. Nucleated cell counts per sample were estimated from amplification of reference gene primers within the assay. Sequence reads were collapsed and filtered to measure the absolute abundance of every unique TCRbeta CDR3 rearrangement. Productive Simpson clonality was computed per sample as the square root of Simpson's diversity index over productive rearrangements. TCRdb limited this immuneACCESS table to in-frame rearrangements with V and J called. A share of clones is missing; checked studies link under half to unresolved V genes, and the rest is unexplained. V and J calls and clone size are given by that table; D and trimming were obtained from the DNA. This sample has a few hundred thousand clones in its table, and 84% of those were observed once. The top ten constitute roughly 8.6% of the sample.

Sequenced: peripheral blood. The clonotype was recovered from a human donor in a cohort sampled during active COVID-19.

The DNA sequence is as follows: TGTGCCAGCAGCTTTGGCATTAATGTCTACGAGCAGTACTTC. Translated, it gives CASSFGINVYEQYF. The chain couples TRBV7-8 to TRBJ2-7; the D segment cannot be called with confidence. The CDR1 and CDR2 encoded by the germline V gene are SGHVS and FQNEAQ. The CDR3, from cysteine to phenylalanine, totals 14 residues. Only the CDR3 region is kept as DNA, spanning 42 bases read in frame from base 1. The trim is 3 bases for V and 3 bases for J, with a gap of 12 bases between the germline ends.